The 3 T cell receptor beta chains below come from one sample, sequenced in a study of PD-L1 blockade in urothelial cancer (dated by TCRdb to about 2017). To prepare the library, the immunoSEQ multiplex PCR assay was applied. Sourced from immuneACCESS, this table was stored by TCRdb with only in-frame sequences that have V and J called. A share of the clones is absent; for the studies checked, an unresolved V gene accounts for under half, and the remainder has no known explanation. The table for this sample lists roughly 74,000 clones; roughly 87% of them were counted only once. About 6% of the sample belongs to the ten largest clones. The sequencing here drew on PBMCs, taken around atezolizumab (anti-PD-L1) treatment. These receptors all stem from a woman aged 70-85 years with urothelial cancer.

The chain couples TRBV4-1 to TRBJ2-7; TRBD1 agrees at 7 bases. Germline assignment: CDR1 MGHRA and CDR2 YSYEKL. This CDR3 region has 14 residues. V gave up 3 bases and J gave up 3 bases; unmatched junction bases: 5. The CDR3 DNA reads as TGCGCCAGCAGCCAGGGACAGAACTACTACGAGCAGTACTTC. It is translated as CASSQGQNYYEQYF.

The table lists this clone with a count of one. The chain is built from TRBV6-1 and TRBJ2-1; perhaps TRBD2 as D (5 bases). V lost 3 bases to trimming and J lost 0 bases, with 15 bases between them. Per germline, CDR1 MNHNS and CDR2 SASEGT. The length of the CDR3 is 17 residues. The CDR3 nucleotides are TGTGCCAGCAGTGACAGCCCCGGACTCCCCTCCTACAATGAGCAGTTCTTC. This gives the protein CASSDSPGLPSYNEQFF.

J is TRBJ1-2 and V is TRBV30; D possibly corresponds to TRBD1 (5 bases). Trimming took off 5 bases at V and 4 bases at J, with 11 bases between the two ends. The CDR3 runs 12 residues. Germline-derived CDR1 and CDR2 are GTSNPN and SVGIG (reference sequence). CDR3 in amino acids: CAWSGLGYGYTF. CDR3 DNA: TGTGCCTGGTCAGGGTTGGGCTATGGCTACACCTTC.